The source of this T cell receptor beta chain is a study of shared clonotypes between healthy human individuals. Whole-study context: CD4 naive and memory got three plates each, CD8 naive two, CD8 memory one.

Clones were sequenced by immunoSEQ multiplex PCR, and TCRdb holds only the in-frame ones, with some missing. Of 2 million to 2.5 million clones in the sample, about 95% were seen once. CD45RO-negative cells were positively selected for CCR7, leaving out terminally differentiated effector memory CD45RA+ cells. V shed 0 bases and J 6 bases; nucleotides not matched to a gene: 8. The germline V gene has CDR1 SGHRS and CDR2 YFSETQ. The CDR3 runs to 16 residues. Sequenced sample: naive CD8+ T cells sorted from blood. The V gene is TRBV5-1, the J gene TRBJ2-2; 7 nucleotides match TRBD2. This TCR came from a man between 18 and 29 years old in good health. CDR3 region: CASSLVGGSLPGELFF. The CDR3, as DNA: TGCGCCAGCAGCTTGGTGGGCGGGAGCTTGCCCGGGGAGCTGTTTTTT.